The sequence of this T cell receptor (beta chain) was determined in a study of CD8 T cells in Susac syndrome. Study-wide points: The study admitted that it had a relatively small number of individuals in its TCR sequencing and HLA analysis.

Roughly 0.45 to 1 ug RNA was reverse transcribed with random hexamers. TCR beta CDR3 was amplified by immunoSEQ covering 54 Vbeta and 13 Jbeta. TCRdb analysed the immunoSEQ multiplex PCR reads with MiXCR anew, one entry per CDR3 protein. The profile shows under 350,000 distinct CDR3 sequences, approximately 90% of them singletons. About this clonotype: Its antigen is unidentified.

The CDR3 is 19 residues long. Germline loops: CDR1 MGHRA, CDR2 YSYEKL. V was clipped by 3 bases and J by 9 bases; unmatched bases: 19. Blood CD8+ and CD4+ T cells underwent high-throughput TCR beta sequencing. CD8+ and CD4+ T cells were negatively isolated; TEMRA cells were FACS-enriched. The sample was CD4+ T cells from PBMCs. This TCR came from a human donor with multiple sclerosis. V usage is TRBV4-1 and J usage is TRBJ2-7, with 14 bases identical to TRBD2. The CDR3 sequence: CASSQDPGLAGEGNLGQYF. The CDR3 coding sequence is TGCGCCAGCAGCCAGGACCCGGGACTAGCGGGAGAAGGAAACTTGGGGCAGTACTTC.